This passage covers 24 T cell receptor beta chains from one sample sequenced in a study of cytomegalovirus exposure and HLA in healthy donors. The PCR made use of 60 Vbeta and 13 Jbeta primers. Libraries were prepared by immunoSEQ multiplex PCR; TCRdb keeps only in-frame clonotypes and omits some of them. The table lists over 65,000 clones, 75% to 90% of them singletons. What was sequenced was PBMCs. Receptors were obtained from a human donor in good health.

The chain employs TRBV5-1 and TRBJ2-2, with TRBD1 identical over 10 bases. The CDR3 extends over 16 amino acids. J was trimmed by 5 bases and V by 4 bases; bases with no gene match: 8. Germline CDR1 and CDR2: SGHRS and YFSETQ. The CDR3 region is CASSGGQGVFTGELFF. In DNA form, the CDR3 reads TGCGCCAGCAGCGGCGGACAGGGGGTCTTTACCGGGGAGCTGTTTTTT.

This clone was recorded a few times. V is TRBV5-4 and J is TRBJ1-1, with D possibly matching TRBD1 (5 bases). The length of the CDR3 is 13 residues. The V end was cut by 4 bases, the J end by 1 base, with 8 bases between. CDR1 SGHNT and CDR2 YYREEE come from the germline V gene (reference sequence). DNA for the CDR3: TGTGCCAGCAGCAGGGGCGGGAACACTGAAGCTTTCTTT. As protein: CASSRGGNTEAFF.

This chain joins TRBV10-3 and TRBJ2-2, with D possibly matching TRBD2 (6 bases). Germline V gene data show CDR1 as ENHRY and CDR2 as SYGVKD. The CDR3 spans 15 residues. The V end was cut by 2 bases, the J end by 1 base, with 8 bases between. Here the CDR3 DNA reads TGTGCCATCAGTGAGGTCGGGGGGAACACCGGGGAGCTGTTTTTT. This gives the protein CAISEVGGNTGELFF.

CDR3 sequence reads: CALLMLGYEQYF. In DNA, the CDR3 is TGCGCCCTACTAATGTTGGGCTACGAGCAGTACTTC. V and J are TRBV10-1 and TRBJ2-7; D is uncertain. CDR3 length equals 12 residues. V was shortened by 11 bases and J by 3 bases, with 14 bases between the two germline ends. Looked up from germline, CDR1 is WNHNN and CDR2 is SYGVQD (reference sequence).

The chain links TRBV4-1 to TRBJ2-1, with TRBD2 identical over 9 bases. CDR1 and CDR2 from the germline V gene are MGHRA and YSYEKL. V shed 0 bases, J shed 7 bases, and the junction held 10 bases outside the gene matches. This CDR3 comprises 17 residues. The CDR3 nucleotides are TGCGCCAGCAGCCAAGATTTCCGCGGGGGGGGATGGAATGAGCAGTTCTTC. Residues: CASSQDFRGGGWNEQFF.

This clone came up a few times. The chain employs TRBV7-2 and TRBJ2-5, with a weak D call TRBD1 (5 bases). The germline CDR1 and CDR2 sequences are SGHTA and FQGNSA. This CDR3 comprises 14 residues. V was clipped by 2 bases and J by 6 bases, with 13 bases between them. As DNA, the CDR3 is TGTGCCAGCAGCTTATACTCAGGGATGCAGACCCAGTACTTC. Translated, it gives CASSLYSGMQTQYF. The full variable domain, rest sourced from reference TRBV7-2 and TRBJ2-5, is GAGVSQSPSNKVTEKGKDVELRCDPISGHTALYWYRQSLGQGLEFLIYFQGNSAPDKSGLPSDRFSAERTGGSVSTLTIQRTQQEDSAVYLCASSLYSGMQTQYFGPGTRLLVL.

CDR3 amino acids: CASSLETQSGGDTQYF. The CDR3 DNA sequence: TGTGCCAGCAGCTTAGAAACTCAAAGCGGGGGGGATACGCAGTATTTT. V usage is TRBV7-6 and J usage is TRBJ2-3; 9 positions match TRBD2. V lost 1 base, J lost 6 bases, and 8 bases stayed unmatched. Germline CDR1 reads SGHVS; CDR2 reads FNYEAQ. The CDR3 has 16 amino acids.

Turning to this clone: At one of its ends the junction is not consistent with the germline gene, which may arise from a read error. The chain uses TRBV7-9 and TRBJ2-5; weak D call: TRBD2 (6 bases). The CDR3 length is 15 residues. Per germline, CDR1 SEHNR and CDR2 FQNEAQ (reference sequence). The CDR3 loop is CSSSSTGTPQETQYF. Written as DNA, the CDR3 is TGTTCCAGCAGCTCGACCGGGACTCCCCAAGAGACCCAGTACTTC.

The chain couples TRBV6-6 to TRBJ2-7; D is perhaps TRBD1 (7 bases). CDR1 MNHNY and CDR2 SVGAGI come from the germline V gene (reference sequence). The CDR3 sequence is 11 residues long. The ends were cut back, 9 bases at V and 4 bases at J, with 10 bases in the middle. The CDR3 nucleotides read TGTGCCAGTTCAGGGGGGTACGAGCAGTACTTC. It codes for CASSGGYEQYF.

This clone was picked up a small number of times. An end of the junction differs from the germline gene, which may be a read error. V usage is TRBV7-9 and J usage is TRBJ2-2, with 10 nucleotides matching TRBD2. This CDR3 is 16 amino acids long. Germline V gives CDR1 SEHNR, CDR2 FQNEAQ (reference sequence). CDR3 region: CSSSPTSGASTGELFF. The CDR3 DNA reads TGTTCCAGCAGCCCCACTAGCGGGGCCTCCACCGGGGAGCTGTTTTTT.

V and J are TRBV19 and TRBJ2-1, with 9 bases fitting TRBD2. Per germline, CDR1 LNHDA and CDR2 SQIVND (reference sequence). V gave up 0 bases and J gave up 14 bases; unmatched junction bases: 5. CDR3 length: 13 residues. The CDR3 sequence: CASSIERGGREFF. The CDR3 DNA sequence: TGTGCCAGTAGTATAGAGCGGGGGGGCCGTGAGTTCTTC. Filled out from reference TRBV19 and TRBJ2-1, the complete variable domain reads DGGITQSPKYLFRKEGQNVTLSCEQNLNHDAMYWYRQDPGQGLRLIYYSQIVNDFQKGDIAEGYSVSREKKESFPLTVTSAQKNPTAFYLCASSIERGGREFFGPGTRLTVL.

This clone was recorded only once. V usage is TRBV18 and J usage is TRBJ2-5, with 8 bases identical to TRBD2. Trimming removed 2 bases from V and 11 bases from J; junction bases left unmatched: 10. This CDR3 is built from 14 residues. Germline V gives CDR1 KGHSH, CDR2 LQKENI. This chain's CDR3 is CASSPRTSLGEQYF. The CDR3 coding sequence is TGTGCCAGCTCACCAAGGACTAGCTTGGGGGAGCAGTACTTC.

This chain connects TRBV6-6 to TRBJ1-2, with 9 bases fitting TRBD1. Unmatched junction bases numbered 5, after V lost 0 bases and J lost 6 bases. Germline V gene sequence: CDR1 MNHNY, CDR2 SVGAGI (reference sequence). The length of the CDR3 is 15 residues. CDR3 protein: CASSYSGTGRDGYTF. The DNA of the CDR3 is TGTGCCAGCAGTTACTCGGGGACAGGGAGGGATGGCTACACCTTC.

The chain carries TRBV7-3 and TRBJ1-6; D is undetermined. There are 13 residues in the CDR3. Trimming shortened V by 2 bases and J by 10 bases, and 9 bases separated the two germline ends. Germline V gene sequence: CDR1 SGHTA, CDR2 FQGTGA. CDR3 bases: TGTGCCAGCAGCTTAGGGAGGGAGTCACCCCTCCACTTT. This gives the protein CASSLGRESPLHF.

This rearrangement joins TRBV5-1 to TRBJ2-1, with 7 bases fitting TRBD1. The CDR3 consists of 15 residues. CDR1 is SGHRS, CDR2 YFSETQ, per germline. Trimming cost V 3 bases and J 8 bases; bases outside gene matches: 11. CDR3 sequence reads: CASSSRDIQGDEQFF. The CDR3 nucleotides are TGCGCCAGCAGCTCAAGGGACATCCAGGGGGATGAGCAGTTCTTC.

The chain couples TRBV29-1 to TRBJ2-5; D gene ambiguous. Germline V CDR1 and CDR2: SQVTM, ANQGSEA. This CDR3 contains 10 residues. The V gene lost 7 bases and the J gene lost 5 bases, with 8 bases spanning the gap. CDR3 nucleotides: TGCAGCGCCCTGAGGGAGACCCAGTACTTC. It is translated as CSALRETQYF.

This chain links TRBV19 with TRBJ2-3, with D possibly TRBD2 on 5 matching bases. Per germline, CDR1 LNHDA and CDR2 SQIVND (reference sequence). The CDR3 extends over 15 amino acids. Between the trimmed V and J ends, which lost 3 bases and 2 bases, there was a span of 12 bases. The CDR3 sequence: CASSMAGPPTDTQYF. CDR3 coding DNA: TGTGCCAGTAGTATGGCGGGTCCCCCCACAGATACGCAGTATTTT.

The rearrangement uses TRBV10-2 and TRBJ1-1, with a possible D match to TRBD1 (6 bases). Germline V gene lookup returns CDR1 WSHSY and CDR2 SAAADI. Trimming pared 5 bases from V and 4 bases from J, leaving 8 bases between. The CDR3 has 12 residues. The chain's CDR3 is CASSTGFTEAFF. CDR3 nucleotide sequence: TGCGCCAGCAGTACAGGGTTCACTGAAGCTTTCTTT.

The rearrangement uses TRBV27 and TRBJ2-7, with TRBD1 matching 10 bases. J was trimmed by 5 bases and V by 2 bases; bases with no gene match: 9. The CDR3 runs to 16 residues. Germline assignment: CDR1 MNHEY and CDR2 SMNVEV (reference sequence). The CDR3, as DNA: TGTGCCAGCAGTTTAGAGGGCCCTGACAGGGGGCACGAGCAGTACTTC. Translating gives CASSLEGPDRGHEQYF.

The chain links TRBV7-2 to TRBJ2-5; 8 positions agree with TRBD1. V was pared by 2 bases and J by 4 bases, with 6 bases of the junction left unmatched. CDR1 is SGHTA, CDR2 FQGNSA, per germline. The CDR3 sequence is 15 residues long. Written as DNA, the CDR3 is TGTGCCAGCAGCTTAATAACAGGGGGAGTAGAGACCCAGTACTTC. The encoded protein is CASSLITGGVETQYF.

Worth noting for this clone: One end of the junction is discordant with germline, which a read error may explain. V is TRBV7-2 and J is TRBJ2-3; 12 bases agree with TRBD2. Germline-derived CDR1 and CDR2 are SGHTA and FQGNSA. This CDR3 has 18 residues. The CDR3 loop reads CASSLGAASSGGGYTQYF. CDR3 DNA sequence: TGTGCCAGCAGTTTAGGGGCGGCTTCTAGCGGGGGGGGATATACGCAGTATTTT.

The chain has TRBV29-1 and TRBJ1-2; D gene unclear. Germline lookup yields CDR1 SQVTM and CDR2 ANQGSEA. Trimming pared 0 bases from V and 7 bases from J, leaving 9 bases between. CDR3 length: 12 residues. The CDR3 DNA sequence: TGCAGCGTTGAAGAAGTGGCGGGTGGCTACACCTTC. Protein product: CSVEEVAGGYTF. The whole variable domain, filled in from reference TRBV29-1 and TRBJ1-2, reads SAVISQKPSRDICQRGTSLTIQCQVDSQVTMMFWYRQQPGQSLTLIATANQGSEATYESGFVIDKFPISRPNLTFSTLTVSNMSPEDSSIYLCSVEEVAGGYTFGSGTRLTVV.

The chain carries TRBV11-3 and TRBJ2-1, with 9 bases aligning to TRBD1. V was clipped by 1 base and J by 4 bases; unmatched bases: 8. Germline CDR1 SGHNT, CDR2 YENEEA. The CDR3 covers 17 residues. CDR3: CASSLGGNRGQYNEQFF. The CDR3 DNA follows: TGTGCCAGCAGCTTAGGGGGCAACAGGGGGCAGTACAATGAGCAGTTCTTC.

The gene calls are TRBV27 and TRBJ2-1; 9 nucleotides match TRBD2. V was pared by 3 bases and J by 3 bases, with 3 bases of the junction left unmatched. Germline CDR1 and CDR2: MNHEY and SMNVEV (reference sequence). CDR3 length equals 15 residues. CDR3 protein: CASSFAGGIYNEQFF. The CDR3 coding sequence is TGTGCCAGCAGTTTCGCGGGGGGGATCTACAATGAGCAGTTCTTC.